This T cell receptor beta chain was identified during a study of blood T cell repertoires in COVID-19. The overall study: Collection of acute and convalescent COVID-19 samples took place in the United States, Italy and Spain.

Here immunoSEQ multiplex PCR was the method, and the copy in TCRdb shows in-frame clones only, minus some. The sample carries a few hundred thousand clones, roughly 89% recorded once. The specimen was peripheral blood. The TCR was taken from a middle-aged woman who had recovered from COVID-19.

The CDR3, as DNA: TGTGCCAGCAGCTTGGGTTTCGACAGGGGGCTCGAGCAGTACTTC. Encoded protein: CASSLGFDRGLEQYF. This chain uses TRBV5-4 with TRBJ2-7, with 10 bases matching TRBD1. From germline, CDR1 is SGHNT and CDR2 YYREEE (reference sequence). With 0 bases clipped from V and 6 bases from J, the junction kept 6 bases outside the gene matches. The CDR3 contains 15 residues.